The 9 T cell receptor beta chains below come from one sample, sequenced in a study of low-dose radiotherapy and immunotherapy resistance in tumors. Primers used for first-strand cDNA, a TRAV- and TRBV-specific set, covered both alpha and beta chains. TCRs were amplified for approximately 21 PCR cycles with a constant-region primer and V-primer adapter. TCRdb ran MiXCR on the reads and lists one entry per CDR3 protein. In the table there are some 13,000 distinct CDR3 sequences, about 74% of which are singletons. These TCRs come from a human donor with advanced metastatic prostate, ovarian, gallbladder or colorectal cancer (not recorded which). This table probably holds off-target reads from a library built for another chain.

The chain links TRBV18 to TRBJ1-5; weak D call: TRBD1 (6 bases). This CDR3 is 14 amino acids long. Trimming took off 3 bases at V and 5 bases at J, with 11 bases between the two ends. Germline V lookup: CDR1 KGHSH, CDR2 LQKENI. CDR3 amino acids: CASSPEQGYQPQHF. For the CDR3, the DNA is TGTGCCAGCTCACCTGAACAGGGCTATCAGCCCCAGCATTTT.

CDR3 coding DNA: TGTGCCAGCAGCCAAGATCAATACGAGCAGTACTTC. Encoded protein: CASSQDQYEQYF. V is TRBV4-2 and J is TRBJ2-7; no clear D gene. The CDR3 length is 12 residues. Looked up from germline, CDR1 is LGHNA and CDR2 is YNFKEQ. The ends were cut back, 0 bases at V and 4 bases at J, with 4 bases in the middle.

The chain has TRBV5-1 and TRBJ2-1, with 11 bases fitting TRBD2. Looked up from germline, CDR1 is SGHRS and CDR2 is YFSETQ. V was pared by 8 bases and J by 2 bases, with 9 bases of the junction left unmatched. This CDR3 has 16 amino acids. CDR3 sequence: CASWPLAGGPYNEQFF. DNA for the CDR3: TGCGCCAGTTGGCCCCTAGCGGGGGGTCCCTACAATGAGCAGTTCTTC.

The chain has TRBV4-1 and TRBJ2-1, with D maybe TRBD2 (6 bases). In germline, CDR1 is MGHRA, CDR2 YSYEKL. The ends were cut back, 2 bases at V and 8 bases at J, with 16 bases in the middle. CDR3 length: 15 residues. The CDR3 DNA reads TGCGCCAGCAGCCAAATAGGCGGGGTGGCGGATGAGCAGTTCTTC. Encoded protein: CASSQIGGVADEQFF.

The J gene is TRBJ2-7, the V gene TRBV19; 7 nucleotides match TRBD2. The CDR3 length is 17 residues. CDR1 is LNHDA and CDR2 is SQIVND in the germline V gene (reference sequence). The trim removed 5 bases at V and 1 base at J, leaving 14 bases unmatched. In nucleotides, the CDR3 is TGTGCCAGTAGTTTCGGCAGTCTCCGGGGGGATTCCTACGAGCAGTACTTC. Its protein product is CASSFGSLRGDSYEQYF.

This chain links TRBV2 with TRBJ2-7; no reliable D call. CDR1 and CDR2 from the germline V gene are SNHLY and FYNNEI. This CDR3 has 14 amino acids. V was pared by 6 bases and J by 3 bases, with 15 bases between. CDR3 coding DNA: TGTGCCAGCAGCCTCAGGTTAAGCCTCTACGAGCAGTACTTC. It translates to CASSLRLSLYEQYF.

In nucleotides, the CDR3 is TGCAGTGCTAGGAGTCAGCTACAAGAGACCCAGTACTTC. Translating gives CSARSQLQETQYF. V and J are TRBV20-1 and TRBJ2-5; D remains ambiguous. Germline V gene lookup returns CDR1 DFQATT and CDR2 SNEGSKA (reference sequence). V was clipped by 3 bases and J by 2 bases, with 10 bases between them. This CDR3 spans 13 amino acids.

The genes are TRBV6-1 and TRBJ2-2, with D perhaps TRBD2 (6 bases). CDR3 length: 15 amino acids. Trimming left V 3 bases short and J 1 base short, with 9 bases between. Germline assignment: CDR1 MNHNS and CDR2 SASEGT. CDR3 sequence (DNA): TGTGCCAGCAGTGAGGCGGGGTTGAACACCGGGGAGCTGTTTTTT. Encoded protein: CASSEAGLNTGELFF.

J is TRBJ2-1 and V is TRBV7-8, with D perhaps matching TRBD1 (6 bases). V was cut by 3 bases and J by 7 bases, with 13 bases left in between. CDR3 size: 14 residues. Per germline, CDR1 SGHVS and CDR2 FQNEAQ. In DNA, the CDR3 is TGTGCCAGCAGCTTTTCTACAGGGTTGAATGAGCAGTTCTTC. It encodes CASSFSTGLNEQFF.